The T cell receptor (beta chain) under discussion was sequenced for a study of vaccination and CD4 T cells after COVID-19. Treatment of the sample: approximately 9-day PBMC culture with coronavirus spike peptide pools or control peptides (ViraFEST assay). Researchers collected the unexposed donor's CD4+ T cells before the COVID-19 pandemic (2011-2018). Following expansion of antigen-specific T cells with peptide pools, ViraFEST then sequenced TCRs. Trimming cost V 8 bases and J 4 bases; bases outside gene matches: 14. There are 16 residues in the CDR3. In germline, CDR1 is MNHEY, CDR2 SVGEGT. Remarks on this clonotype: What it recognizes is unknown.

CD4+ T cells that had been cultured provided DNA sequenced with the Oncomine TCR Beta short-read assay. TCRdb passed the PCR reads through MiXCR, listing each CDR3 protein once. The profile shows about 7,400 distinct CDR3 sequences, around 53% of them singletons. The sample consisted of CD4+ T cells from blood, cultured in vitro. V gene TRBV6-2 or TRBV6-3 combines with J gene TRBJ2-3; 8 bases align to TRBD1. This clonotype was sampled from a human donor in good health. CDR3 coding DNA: TGTGCCAGCGGGCAAATGAGGACAGGGCGTGCAGATACGCAGTATTTT. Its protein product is CASGQMRTGRADTQYF.